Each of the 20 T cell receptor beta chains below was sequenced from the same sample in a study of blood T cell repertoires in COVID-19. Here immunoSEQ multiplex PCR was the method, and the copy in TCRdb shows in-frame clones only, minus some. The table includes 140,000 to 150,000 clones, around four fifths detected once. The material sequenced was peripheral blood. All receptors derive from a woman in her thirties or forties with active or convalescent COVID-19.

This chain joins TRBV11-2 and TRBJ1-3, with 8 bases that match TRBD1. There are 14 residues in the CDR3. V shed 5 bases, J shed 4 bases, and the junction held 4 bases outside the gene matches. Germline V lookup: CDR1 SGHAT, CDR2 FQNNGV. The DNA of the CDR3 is TGTGCCAGCAGCCTGCGGACAGGGGGAAACACCATATATTTT. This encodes CASSLRTGGNTIYF.

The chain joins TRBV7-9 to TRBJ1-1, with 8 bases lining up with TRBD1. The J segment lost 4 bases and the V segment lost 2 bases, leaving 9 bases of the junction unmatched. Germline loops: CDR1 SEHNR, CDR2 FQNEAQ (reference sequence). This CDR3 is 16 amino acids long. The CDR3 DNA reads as TGTGCCAGCAGCTTAATGGGACAGGAGCGGGGCACTGAAGCTTTCTTT. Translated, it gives CASSLMGQERGTEAFF.

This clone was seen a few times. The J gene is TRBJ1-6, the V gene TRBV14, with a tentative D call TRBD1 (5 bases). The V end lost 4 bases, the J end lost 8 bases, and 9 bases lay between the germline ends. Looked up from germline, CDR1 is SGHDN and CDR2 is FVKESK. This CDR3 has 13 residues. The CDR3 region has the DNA TGTGCCAGCAGCCGACAGTTTGATTCACCCCTCCACTTT. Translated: CASSRQFDSPLHF.

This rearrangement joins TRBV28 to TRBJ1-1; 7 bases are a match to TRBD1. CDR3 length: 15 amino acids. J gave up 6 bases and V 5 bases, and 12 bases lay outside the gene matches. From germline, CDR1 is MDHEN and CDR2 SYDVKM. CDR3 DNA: TGTGCCAGCAGTAAGCCAGGGGGATCGGGTTCTGAAGCTTTCTTT. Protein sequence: CASSKPGGSGSEAFF.

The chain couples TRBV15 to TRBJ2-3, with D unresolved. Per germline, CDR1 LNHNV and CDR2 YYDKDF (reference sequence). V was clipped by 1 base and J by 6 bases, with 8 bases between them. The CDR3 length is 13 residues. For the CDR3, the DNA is TGTGCCACCAGCAGAGTCGCTATTGATACGCAGTATTTT. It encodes CATSRVAIDTQYF. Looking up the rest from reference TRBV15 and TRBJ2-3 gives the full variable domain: DAMVIQNPRYQVTQFGKPVTLSCSQTLNHNVMYWYQQKSSQAPKLLFHYYDKDFNNEADTPDNFQSRRPNTSFCFLDIRSPGLGDTAMYLCATSRVAIDTQYFGPGTRLTVL.

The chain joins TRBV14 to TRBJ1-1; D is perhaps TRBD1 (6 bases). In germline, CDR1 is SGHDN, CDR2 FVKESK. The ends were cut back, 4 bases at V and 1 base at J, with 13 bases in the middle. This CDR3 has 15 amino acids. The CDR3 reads CASSPRTDPNTEAFF. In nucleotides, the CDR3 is TGTGCCAGCAGCCCCCGGACAGACCCGAACACTGAAGCTTTCTTT.

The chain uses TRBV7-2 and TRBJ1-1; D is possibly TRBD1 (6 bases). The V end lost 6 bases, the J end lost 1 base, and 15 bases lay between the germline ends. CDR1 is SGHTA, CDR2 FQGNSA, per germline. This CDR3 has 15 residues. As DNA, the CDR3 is TGTGCCAGCAGACAAATCGGGGGGGCGAACACTGAAGCTTTCTTT. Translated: CASRQIGGANTEAFF.

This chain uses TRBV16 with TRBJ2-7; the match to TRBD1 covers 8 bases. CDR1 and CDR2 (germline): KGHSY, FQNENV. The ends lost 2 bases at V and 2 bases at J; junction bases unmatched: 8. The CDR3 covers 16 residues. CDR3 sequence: CASSQQSMGQAYEQYF. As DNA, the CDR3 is TGTGCCAGCAGCCAACAAAGTATGGGACAGGCCTACGAGCAGTACTTC.

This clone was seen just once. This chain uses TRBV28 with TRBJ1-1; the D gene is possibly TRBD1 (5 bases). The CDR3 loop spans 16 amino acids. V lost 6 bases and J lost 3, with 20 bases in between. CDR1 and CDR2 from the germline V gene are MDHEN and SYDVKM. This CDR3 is CASSPGPWAGDTEAFF. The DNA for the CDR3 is TGTGCCAGCAGCCCGGGACCATGGGCGGGGGACACTGAAGCTTTCTTT.

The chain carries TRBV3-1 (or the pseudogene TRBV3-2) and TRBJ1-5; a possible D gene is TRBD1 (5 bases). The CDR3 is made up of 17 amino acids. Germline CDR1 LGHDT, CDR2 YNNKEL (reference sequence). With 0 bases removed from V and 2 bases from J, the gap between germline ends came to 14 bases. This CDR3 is CASSQDLNPRGNQPQHF. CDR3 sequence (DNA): TGTGCCAGCAGCCAAGATCTAAACCCCAGGGGCAATCAGCCCCAGCATTTT.

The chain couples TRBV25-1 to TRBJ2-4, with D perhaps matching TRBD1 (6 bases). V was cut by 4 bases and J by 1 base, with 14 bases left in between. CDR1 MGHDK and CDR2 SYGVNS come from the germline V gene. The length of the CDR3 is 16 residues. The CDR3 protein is CASSARSTGAKNIQYF. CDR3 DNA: TGTGCCAGCAGTGCCAGATCAACAGGGGCCAAAAACATTCAGTACTTC.

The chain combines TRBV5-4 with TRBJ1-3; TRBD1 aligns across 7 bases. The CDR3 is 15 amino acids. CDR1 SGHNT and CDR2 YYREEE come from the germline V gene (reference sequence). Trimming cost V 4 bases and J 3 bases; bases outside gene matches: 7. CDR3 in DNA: TGTGCCAGCAGCAGAGACAGGGACGGTGGAAACACCATATATTTT. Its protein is CASSRDRDGGNTIYF. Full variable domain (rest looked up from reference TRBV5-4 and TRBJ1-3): ETGVTQSPTHLIKTRGQQVTLRCSSQSGHNTVSWYQQALGQGPQFIFQYYREEENGRGNFPPRFSGLQFPNYSSELNVNALELDDSALYLCASSRDRDGGNTIYFGEGSWLTVV.

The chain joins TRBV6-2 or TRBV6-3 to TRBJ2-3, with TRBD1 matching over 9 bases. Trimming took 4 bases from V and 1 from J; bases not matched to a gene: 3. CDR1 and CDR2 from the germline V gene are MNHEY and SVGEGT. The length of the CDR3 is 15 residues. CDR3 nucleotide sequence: TGTGCCAGCAGTTCCAGGACAGGGGGCACAGATACGCAGTATTTT. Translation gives CASSSRTGGTDTQYF.

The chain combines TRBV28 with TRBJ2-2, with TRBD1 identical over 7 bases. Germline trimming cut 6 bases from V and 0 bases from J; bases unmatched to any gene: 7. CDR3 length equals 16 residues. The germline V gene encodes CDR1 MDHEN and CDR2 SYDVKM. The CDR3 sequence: CASRPGQRANTGELFF. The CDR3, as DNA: TGTGCCAGCAGGCCGGGACAGAGAGCGAACACCGGGGAGCTGTTTTTT.

CDR3 DNA: TGCGCCAGCAGCTTAGACAGGGGATTTTCCGGCTACACCTTC. Translated, it gives CASSLDRGFSGYTF. The chain carries TRBV5-1 and TRBJ1-2; TRBD1 matches at 8 bases. This CDR3 is 14 amino acids long. Germline loops: CDR1 SGHRS, CDR2 YFSETQ. V gave up 2 bases and J gave up 8 bases; unmatched junction bases: 8.

This CDR3 reads CASSSGGFRVPAKNIQYF. CDR3 DNA sequence: TGTGCCAGCAGCTCCGGGGGTTTCAGGGTCCCAGCCAAAAACATTCAGTACTTC. The chain uses TRBV28 and TRBJ2-4; possible D gene TRBD2, 6 bases. The CDR3 is 18 residues long. The germline CDR1 and CDR2 sequences are MDHEN and SYDVKM. The germline V and J ends were trimmed by 6 bases and 0 bases, with 21 bases remaining between them.

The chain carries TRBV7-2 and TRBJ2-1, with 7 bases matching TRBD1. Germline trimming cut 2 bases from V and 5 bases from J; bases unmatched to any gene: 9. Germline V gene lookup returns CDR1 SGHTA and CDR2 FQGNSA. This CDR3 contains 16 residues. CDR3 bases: TGTGCCAGCAGCTTAAGGGGGCGGATGGGAAACAATGAGCAGTTCTTC. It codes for CASSLRGRMGNNEQFF.

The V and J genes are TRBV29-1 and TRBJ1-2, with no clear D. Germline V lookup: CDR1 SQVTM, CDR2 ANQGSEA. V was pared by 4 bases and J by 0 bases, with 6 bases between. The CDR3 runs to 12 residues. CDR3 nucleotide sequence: TGCAGCGTTGCAGTCTCTAACTATGGCTACACCTTC. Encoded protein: CSVAVSNYGYTF.

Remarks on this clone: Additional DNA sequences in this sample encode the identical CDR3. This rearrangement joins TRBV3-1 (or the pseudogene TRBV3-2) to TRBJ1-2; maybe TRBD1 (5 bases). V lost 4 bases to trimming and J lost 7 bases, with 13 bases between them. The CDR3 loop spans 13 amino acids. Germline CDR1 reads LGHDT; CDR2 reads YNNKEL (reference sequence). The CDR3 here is CASSPGGWGGYTF. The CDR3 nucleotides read TGTGCCAGCAGCCCGGGGGGGTGGGGTGGCTACACCTTC.

The CDR3 DNA is TGTGCCAGCTCACCACGGCAGGGCCGAATTGGAAACACCATATATTTT. Protein sequence: CASSPRQGRIGNTIYF. The rearrangement joins TRBV18 to TRBJ1-3; tentatively, D is TRBD1 (5 bases). Trimming removed 1 base from V and 3 bases from J, with 13 bases in between. CDR3 length: 16 amino acids. Germline CDR1 and CDR2: KGHSH and LQKENI.